This entry lists 20 T cell receptor beta chains sequenced from one sample in a study of regulatory T cells in long-lasting Graves disease. Stated time point: persistent/refractory GD, antithyroid drugs over 5 years with positive TRAb. With RNA extracted from PBMCs as input, the TCR library was made. Building the TCR beta libraries relied on iRepertoire HTBI primers, and CDR3 regions underwent Arm-PCR. MiXCR, applied by TCRdb to the multiplex PCR reads, yields one record per CDR3 protein. The sample records about 470,000 distinct CDR3 sequences, about a fifth being singletons. The source material was peripheral blood mononuclear cells (PBMCs), sampled when the disease was refractory, from a patient treated with antithyroid drugs. All receptors come from a female donor with Graves disease.

The chain uses TRBV29-1 and TRBJ1-4; maybe TRBD1 (6 bases). Trimming left V 3 bases short and J 6 bases short, with 11 bases between. The CDR3 length is 13 residues. Germline V gene lookup returns CDR1 SQVTM and CDR2 ANQGSEA. The CDR3 nucleotides are TGCAGCGTTGAGAGGGGGGGCGATGAAAAACTGTTTTTT. Its translation: CSVERGGDEKLFF.

This clonotype was counted many times. The rearrangement links TRBV30 to TRBJ1-1, with TRBD1 as a possible D gene (6 bases). This CDR3 is built from 13 residues. CDR1 GTSNPN and CDR2 SVGIG come from the germline V gene (reference sequence). Trimming stripped 4 bases from V and 2 bases from J, with 11 bases between. The CDR3 DNA follows: TGTGCCTGGACAGGGGCCCAAAACACTGAAGCTTTCTTT. Translating gives CAWTGAQNTEAFF.

This chain connects TRBV19 to TRBJ1-1; D is unclear. Trimming left V 7 bases short and J 5 bases short, with 11 bases between. Germline V CDR1 and CDR2: LNHDA, SQIVND (reference sequence). This CDR3 region has 12 residues. CDR3 bases: TGTGCCAGTATAGACCCAAGGACTGAAGCTTTCTTT. It yields the protein CASIDPRTEAFF.

This clonotype was observed many times. The chain recombines TRBV2 with TRBJ1-5; 11 positions match TRBD1. The CDR3 is made up of 14 amino acids. Looked up from germline, CDR1 is SNHLY and CDR2 is FYNNEI. The V segment lost 7 bases and the J segment 7 bases; nucleotides outside the gene matches: 6. The CDR3 protein is CASKDRGPSQPQHF. In DNA form, the CDR3 reads TGTGCCAGCAAGGACAGGGGGCCCTCACAGCCCCAGCATTTT. Drawing the rest from reference TRBV2 and TRBJ1-5, the complete variable domain is EPEVTQTPSHQVTQMGQEVILRCVPISNHLYFYWYRQILGQKVEFLVSFYNNEISEKSEIFDDQFSVERPDGSNFTLKIRSTKLEDSAMYFCASKDRGPSQPQHFGDGTRLSIL.

The chain couples TRBV7-8 to TRBJ1-2; 10 nucleotides agree with TRBD1. Per germline, CDR1 SGHVS and CDR2 FQNEAQ. V lost 2 bases and J lost 8; bases outside the gene matches: 11. This CDR3 has 16 amino acids. The chain's CDR3 is CASSLRDRGTLAGYTF. CDR3 bases: TGTGCCAGCAGCTTAAGGGACAGGGGAACTCTGGCCGGCTACACCTTC.

Notes on this clonotype: A read error likely explains this, since a far larger clone differs by one base. DNA of the CDR3: TGTGCCAGCAGTACCGGGACAGGGCCCTACGAGCGGTACTTC. Translating it yields CASSTGTGPYERYF. The V call is TRBV6-1, the J call TRBJ2-7, with 9 bases fitting TRBD1. Looked up from germline, CDR1 is MNHNS and CDR2 is SASEGT. CDR3 size: 14 residues.

This clonotype has at least ten counts. V and J are TRBV6-1 and TRBJ2-5; D is possibly TRBD2 (6 bases). Germline V gene sequence: CDR1 MNHNS, CDR2 SASEGT. This CDR3 has 17 amino acids. V dropped 5 bases and J dropped 7 bases, with 26 bases sitting between them. CDR3 in DNA: TGTGCCAGCAGTCCTCCGGCGGGACCTCAGATCGCGGGGACCCAGTACTTC. It yields the protein CASSPPAGPQIAGTQYF.

The sample holds many counts of this clonotype. This chain links TRBV28 with TRBJ1-3, with 10 bases that match TRBD1. The CDR3 has 16 residues. The J segment lost 3 bases and the V segment lost 5 bases, leaving 7 bases of the junction unmatched. Per germline, CDR1 MDHEN and CDR2 SYDVKM. Written as DNA, the CDR3 is TGTGCCAGCAGTGGGACAGGGGTACTAAGTGGAAACACCATATATTTT. Amino acid sequence: CASSGTGVLSGNTIYF.

The J gene is TRBJ2-7, the V gene TRBV19; 8 bases fit TRBD2. The germline V gene encodes CDR1 LNHDA and CDR2 SQIVND (reference sequence). V lost 7 bases, J lost 3 bases, and 5 bases stayed unmatched. This CDR3 has 13 amino acids. The CDR3 bases are TGTGCCAGTATCGGGAGGGGTGACTACGAGCAGTACTTC. Amino acid sequence: CASIGRGDYEQYF.

The gene calls are TRBV2 and TRBJ1-6, with D possibly being TRBD1 (5 bases). The CDR3 has 16 amino acids. The V gene lost 0 bases and the J gene lost 5 bases, with 11 bases spanning the gap. Germline V CDR1 and CDR2: SNHLY, FYNNEI. CDR3 amino acids: CASSEALGLDNSPLHF. The CDR3 nucleotides are TGTGCCAGCAGTGAAGCGCTGGGACTGGATAATTCACCCCTCCACTTT.

This clonotype was counted a few times. V usage is TRBV5-1 and J usage is TRBJ2-7; 9 positions match TRBD1. The CDR3 contains 14 residues. Germline trimming cut 5 bases from V and 6 bases from J; bases unmatched to any gene: 9. Germline loops: CDR1 SGHRS, CDR2 YFSETQ. The CDR3 DNA sequence: TGCGCCAGCAGATCCGGGACAGGGTATCGCGAGCAGTACTTC. Its translation: CASRSGTGYREQYF.

This clonotype came up many times. This sequence joins TRBV9 and TRBJ1-2; no definite D call. The CDR3 contains 14 residues. In germline, CDR1 is SGDLS, CDR2 YYNGEE. V lost 0 bases to trimming and J lost 5 bases, with 11 bases between them. The CDR3 DNA reads TGTGCCAGCAGCGTAGAGTCAGTGTTGTATGGCTACACCTTC. Encoded protein: CASSVESVLYGYTF.

The chain recombines TRBV19 with TRBJ2-1; no definite D call. The V gene's germline CDR1 is LNHDA and CDR2 SQIVND (reference sequence). V dropped 6 bases and J dropped 0 bases, with 12 bases sitting between them. The CDR3 has 15 residues. Here the CDR3 DNA reads TGTGCCAGTAGGGCCAGAGAGAACTCCTACAATGAGCAGTTCTTC. This encodes CASRARENSYNEQFF.

The chain carries TRBV6-2 or TRBV6-3 and TRBJ2-3; TRBD2 matches 9 bases. Germline CDR1 MNHEY, CDR2 SVGEGT. The CDR3 spans 17 residues. Trimming took 2 bases from V and 3 from J; bases not matched to a gene: 9. DNA for the CDR3: TGTGCCAGCAGTTACGGTTGGGCGGGAGGGGTAACAGATACGCAGTATTTT. Translation: CASSYGWAGGVTDTQYF.

V and J are TRBV19 and TRBJ1-2; D perhaps matches TRBD1 (6 bases). CDR1 and CDR2 (germline): LNHDA, SQIVND (reference sequence). The CDR3 has 16 amino acids. V lost 3 bases and J lost 5, with 19 bases in between. CDR3 in amino acids: CASSIRGPGLTYGYTF. CDR3 bases: TGTGCCAGTAGTATCAGGGGACCGGGACTGACGTATGGCTACACCTTC.

The V and J genes are TRBV5-6 and TRBJ1-2; 9 nucleotides align to TRBD1. This CDR3 spans 15 amino acids. Looked up from germline, CDR1 is SGHDT and CDR2 is YYEEEE. The ends lost 4 bases at V and 6 bases at J; junction bases unmatched: 10. CDR3 DNA sequence: TGTGCCAGCAGCCTCCGCACAGGGGGCCTGAATGGCTACACCTTC. Encoded protein: CASSLRTGGLNGYTF.

This clonotype was counted at least ten times. This rearrangement joins TRBV28 to TRBJ1-4; no clear D gene. The germline V and J ends were trimmed by 5 bases and 7 bases, with 14 bases remaining between them. CDR1 is MDHEN and CDR2 is SYDVKM in the germline V gene. The CDR3 has 14 residues. CDR3 coding DNA: TGTGCCAGCAGTCCGCCGGCTCGGGGTGAAAAACTGTTTTTT. This gives the protein CASSPPARGEKLFF.

Regarding this clonotype: This likely reflects a read error, since a far larger clone is one base away. The chain links TRBV10-3 to TRBJ1-2; D might be TRBD1 (5 bases). V was pared by 3 bases and J by 4 bases, with 12 bases between. This CDR3 comprises 14 residues. Germline V gene data show CDR1 as ENHRY and CDR2 as SYGVKD. The CDR3 DNA follows: TGTGCCATCAGTGATAGGGGTAAAGGCTATGGCTACACCTTC. Its translation: CAISDRGKGYGYTF.

Remarks on this clonotype: A much larger clone lies a single base off, so this may be a read error. This chain links TRBV12-3 or TRBV12-4 with TRBJ1-1; D is unresolved. The germline V and J ends were trimmed by 5 bases and 4 bases, with 20 bases remaining between them. CDR3 length equals 16 residues. The CDR3 DNA is TGTGCCAGCAGTAAACCTGGCGGGAGGGAGGGCACTGAAGCTTTCTTT. It encodes CASSKPGGREGTEAFF.

The V and J genes are TRBV7-2 and TRBJ1-4, with TRBD1 matching over 11 bases. Unmatched junction bases numbered 4, after V lost 1 base and J lost 6 bases. Germline V gene lookup returns CDR1 SGHTA and CDR2 FQGNSA. The CDR3 is 16 amino acids. CDR3 sequence reads: CASSLVGTGGYEKLFF. The CDR3 DNA reads TGTGCCAGCAGCTTAGTAGGGACAGGGGGTTATGAAAAACTGTTTTTT. The full variable domain, in which reference TRBV7-2 and TRBJ1-4 provide the parts outside the CDR3, is GAGVSQSPSNKVTEKGKDVELRCDPISGHTALYWYRQSLGQGLEFLIYFQGNSAPDKSGLPSDRFSAERTGGSVSTLTIQRTQQEDSAVYLCASSLVGTGGYEKLFFGSGTQLSVL.